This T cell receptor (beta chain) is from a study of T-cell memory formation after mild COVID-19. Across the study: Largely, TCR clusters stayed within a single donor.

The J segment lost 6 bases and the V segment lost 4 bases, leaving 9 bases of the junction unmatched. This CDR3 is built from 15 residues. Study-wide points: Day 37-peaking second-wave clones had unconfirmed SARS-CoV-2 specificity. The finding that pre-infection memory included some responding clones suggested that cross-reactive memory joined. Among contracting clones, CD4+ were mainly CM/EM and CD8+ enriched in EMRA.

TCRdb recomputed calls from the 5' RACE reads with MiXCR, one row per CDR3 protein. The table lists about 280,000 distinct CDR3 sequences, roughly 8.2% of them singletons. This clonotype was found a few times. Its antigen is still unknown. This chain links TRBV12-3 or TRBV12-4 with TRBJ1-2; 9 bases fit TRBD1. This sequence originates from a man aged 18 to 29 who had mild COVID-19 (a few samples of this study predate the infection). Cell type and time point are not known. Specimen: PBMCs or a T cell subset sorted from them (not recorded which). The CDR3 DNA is TGTGCCAGCAGTTGGAGGCGAGACAGGGGGAATGGCTACACCTTC. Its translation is CASSWRRDRGNGYTF.